The next 21 T cell receptor beta chains were all read from a single sample in a study of beta chain features in type 1 diabetes (dated by TCRdb to the late 2010s). Libraries were constructed by the immunoSEQ multiplex PCR assay. The entire isolated RNA was reverse transcribed using the High Capacity cDNA Reverse Transcription Kit, and thus expressed TCRB transcripts were sequenced. TCRdb took this table from immuneACCESS and kept in-frame rearrangements with V and J called. Such tables lack part of the clones; where checked against another copy, unresolved V genes explain under half of the gap, and the rest is unexplained. This sample lists some 160,000 clones; over 7.5% were detected once. The ten largest clones represent 2% to 2.5% of the sample. The sequenced material came from central memory CD4+ T cells from blood. The receptors were gathered from a woman aged 18-30 years in good health.

The rearrangement uses TRBV5-1 and TRBJ2-5; TRBD2 matches at 9 bases. V was pared by 7 bases and J by 3 bases, with 13 bases of the junction left unmatched. Germline lookup yields CDR1 SGHRS and CDR2 YFSETQ. The CDR3 totals 16 residues. CDR3 sequence reads: CASGTGTSFSKETQYF. The DNA for the CDR3 is TGCGCCAGCGGCACCGGGACTAGCTTTTCCAAAGAGACCCAGTACTTC.

This clone was seen more than once but under ten times. This chain uses TRBV18 with TRBJ2-1; a weak D match, TRBD1 (5 bases). The V and J ends lost 3 bases and 10 bases respectively, with 13 bases between them. Germline CDR1 KGHSH, CDR2 LQKENI. This CDR3 comprises 13 residues. This chain's CDR3 is CASSPGGATEQFF. The DNA for the CDR3 is TGTGCCAGCTCACCGGGTGGGGCTACCGAGCAGTTCTTC.

This clone has only a few counts. The chain recombines TRBV11-2 with TRBJ1-2; 10 nucleotides agree with TRBD1. The CDR3 covers 14 residues. J gave up 3 bases and V 3 bases, and 1 base lay outside the gene matches. Germline-derived CDR1 and CDR2 are SGHAT and FQNNGV. CDR3 in amino acids: CASSLDRGDYGYTF. The CDR3 bases are TGTGCCAGCAGCTTGGACAGGGGGGACTATGGCTACACCTTC.

V usage is TRBV5-6 and J usage is TRBJ1-1; 7 bases align to TRBD1. Looked up from germline, CDR1 is SGHDT and CDR2 is YYEEEE. The V and J ends lost 0 bases and 1 base, in that order; junction bases with no gene match: 3. CDR3 size: 15 residues. For the CDR3, the DNA is TGTGCCAGCAGCTTGGTCGGGACAGAGAACACTGAAGCTTTCTTT. Translating gives CASSLVGTENTEAFF.

This clone has a handful of counts. This chain joins TRBV7-2 and TRBJ1-2, with D perhaps matching TRBD1 (6 bases). Trimming removed 0 bases from V and 2 bases from J, with 7 bases in between. The CDR3 consists of 14 residues. The germline CDR1 and CDR2 sequences are SGHTA and FQGNSA. The chain's CDR3 is CASSLAQGNYGYTF. In nucleotides, the CDR3 is TGTGCCAGCAGCTTAGCCCAGGGGAACTATGGCTACACCTTC.

This chain connects TRBV5-4 to TRBJ2-3; TRBD2 matches 9 bases. The J segment lost 2 bases and the V segment lost 4 bases, leaving 8 bases of the junction unmatched. The V gene's germline CDR1 is SGHNT and CDR2 YYREEE (reference sequence). CDR3 length: 16 residues. CDR3 DNA sequence: TGTGCCAGCAGCCTAAAGACTAGCGGCCCCACAGATACGCAGTATTTT. This sequence encodes CASSLKTSGPTDTQYF.

The chain uses TRBV21-1 and TRBJ1-2; the table gives TRBD1 as D, unverified against the DNA. TRBV21-1 is a pseudogene. CDR3 length equals 15 residues. The CDR3 loop reads CASSKELNDRAGYTF. The CDR3 nucleotides read TGTGCCAGCAGCAAAGAATTAAATGACAGGGCAGGCTACACCTTC.

This clone appeared a few times. This chain links TRBV2 with TRBJ2-1, with D possibly being TRBD2 (6 bases). The ends were cut back, 0 bases at V and 0 bases at J, with 9 bases in the middle. CDR3 length: 16 amino acids. The V gene's germline CDR1 is SNHLY and CDR2 FYNNEI. CDR3 coding DNA: TGTGCCAGCAGTGAAGCTAGCGGAAGCTCCTACAATGAGCAGTTCTTC. Amino acids: CASSEASGSSYNEQFF.

This clone was counted between two and nine times. In DNA form, the CDR3 reads TGTGCCAGCAGCTTATGGGGGGGTCTAGCGGGAGGAGAGCAGTTCTTC. This gives the protein CASSLWGGLAGGEQFF. The chain has TRBV7-3 and TRBJ2-1, with 11 bases matching TRBD2. The CDR3 is 16 residues long. Germline CDR1 SGHTA, CDR2 FQGTGA. The V segment lost 2 bases and the J segment 10 bases; nucleotides outside the gene matches: 10.

This clone has more than one count but fewer than ten. The chain links TRBV29-1 to TRBJ1-1, with 7 bases identical to TRBD1. Trimming at V came to 6 bases and at J to 1 base, leaving 11 bases not matched to a gene. Germline loops: CDR1 SQVTM, CDR2 ANQGSEA. This CDR3 has 15 residues. This CDR3 reads CSVKPRTGQNTEAFF. The CDR3 region has the DNA TGCAGCGTGAAACCAAGGACAGGACAGAACACTGAAGCTTTCTTT.

This clone was observed a few times. This chain links TRBV5-1 with TRBJ2-3, with 7 bases fitting TRBD1. Germline V gene lookup returns CDR1 SGHRS and CDR2 YFSETQ. This CDR3 comprises 15 residues. The ends lost 3 bases at V and 7 bases at J; junction bases unmatched: 11. CDR3 protein: CASSSSDRAMNTQYF. The CDR3 DNA is TGCGCCAGCAGCTCGTCCGACAGGGCGATGAATACGCAGTATTTT. Combining the CDR3 with reference TRBV5-1 and TRBJ2-3 gives the whole variable domain KAGVTQTPRYLIKTRGQQVTLSCSPISGHRSVSWYQQTPGQGLQFLFEYFSETQRNKGNFPGRFSGRQFSNSRSEMNVSTLELGDSALYLCASSSSDRAMNTQYFGPGTRLTVL.

This rearrangement joins TRBV6-5 to TRBJ1-2; 7 nucleotides match TRBD1. Trimming at V came to 5 bases and at J to 8 bases, leaving 5 bases not matched to a gene. This CDR3 has 12 amino acids. The germline V gene has CDR1 MNHEY and CDR2 SVGAGI. CDR3 sequence reads: CASSPGQWGYTF. CDR3 bases: TGTGCCAGCAGTCCGGGACAGTGGGGCTACACCTTC.

The chain links TRBV7-9 to TRBJ2-1; D is possibly TRBD2 (5 bases). Germline V gene lookup returns CDR1 SEHNR and CDR2 FQNEAQ (reference sequence). Trimming removed 5 bases from V and 3 bases from J, with 17 bases in between. The CDR3 contains 16 residues. The CDR3 sequence is CASSPYGLANYNEQFF. As DNA, the CDR3 is TGTGCCAGCAGCCCGTACGGGCTAGCCAACTACAATGAGCAGTTCTTC. Using reference TRBV7-9 and TRBJ2-1 for the parts outside the CDR3, the full variable domain is DTGVSQNPRHKITKRGQNVTFRCDPISEHNRLYWYRQTLGQGPEFLTYFQNEAQLEKSRLLSDRFSAERPKGSFSTLEIQRTEQGDSAMYLCASSPYGLANYNEQFFGPGTRLTVL.

The chain uses TRBV5-1 and TRBJ2-1; 13 nucleotides align to TRBD2. The J segment lost 7 bases and the V segment lost 1 base, leaving 11 bases of the junction unmatched. Germline V gene data show CDR1 as SGHRS and CDR2 as YFSETQ. This CDR3 spans 18 amino acids. Written as DNA, the CDR3 is TGCGCCAGCAGCTTGAGCACTAGCGGGGGGGCAGGTGAAAATGAGCAGTTCTTC. The encoded protein is CASSLSTSGGAGENEQFF.

V and J are TRBV6-1 and TRBJ2-7, with D possibly matching TRBD1 (5 bases). CDR1 MNHNS and CDR2 SASEGT come from the germline V gene. The CDR3 length is 13 residues. V was trimmed by 3 bases and J by 4 bases, leaving 10 bases between them. CDR3 coding DNA: TGTGCCAGCAGTGACCTTTACAGGTACGAGCAGTACTTC. It is translated as CASSDLYRYEQYF.

This clone showed up just a few times. V is TRBV4-2 and J is TRBJ2-7, with 14 bases lining up with TRBD2. Germline trimming cut 5 bases from V and 1 base from J; bases unmatched to any gene: 13. This CDR3 spans 19 amino acids. Germline V gene lookup returns CDR1 LGHNA and CDR2 YNFKEQ. CDR3 amino acids: CASSAPPGLAGVPSYEQYF. The CDR3 nucleotides read TGTGCCAGCAGCGCACCTCCGGGACTAGCGGGGGTTCCTTCCTACGAGCAGTACTTC.

The chain couples TRBV10-3 to TRBJ1-1; tentatively, D is TRBD1 (5 bases). Germline lookup yields CDR1 ENHRY and CDR2 SYGVKD. This CDR3 contains 13 residues. V was trimmed by 5 bases and J by 6 bases, leaving 13 bases between them. The CDR3 DNA is TGTGCCATCAGTCAGACTTCGGGGGCTGAAGCTTTCTTT. Its protein is CAISQTSGAEAFF.

This clone has more than one count but fewer than ten. The J gene is TRBJ2-1, the V gene TRBV7-6; 9 nucleotides agree with TRBD1. The V and J ends lost 6 bases and 3 bases, in that order; junction bases with no gene match: 3. The CDR3 is 14 residues long. Germline V gene lookup returns CDR1 SGHVS and CDR2 FNYEAQ. The chain's CDR3 is CASSGQGNYNEQFF. The CDR3 DNA is TGTGCCAGCAGTGGACAGGGGAACTACAATGAGCAGTTCTTC.

This rearrangement joins TRBV30 to TRBJ2-5, with D perhaps TRBD2 (5 bases). V lost 2 bases to trimming and J lost 3 bases, with 10 bases between them. This CDR3 spans 13 amino acids. Germline loops: CDR1 GTSNPN, CDR2 SVGIG (reference sequence). The CDR3 region has the DNA TGTGCCTGGAGTCCCGGGATCGAAGAGACCCAGTACTTC. It translates to CAWSPGIEETQYF.

V gene TRBV10-3 combines with J gene TRBJ2-3; D unclear. This CDR3 region has 12 residues. The germline CDR1 and CDR2 sequences are ENHRY and SYGVKD. V was cut by 8 bases and J by 2 bases, with 8 bases left in between. CDR3 amino acids: CAIGAVTDTQYF. The CDR3 DNA reads TGTGCCATCGGAGCTGTCACAGATACGCAGTATTTT.

The table lists this clone with a few counts. The chain joins TRBV30 to TRBJ2-5; D possibly corresponds to TRBD2 (5 bases). Germline V gives CDR1 GTSNPN, CDR2 SVGIG (reference sequence). The CDR3 contains 12 residues. Trimming stripped 4 bases from V and 1 base from J, with 7 bases between. The CDR3 DNA reads as TGTGCCTGGACCGGGGTCCAAGAGACCCAGTACTTC. It is translated as CAWTGVQETQYF. Full variable domain (remainder filled in from reference TRBV30 and TRBJ2-5): SQTIHQWPATLVQPVGSPLSLECTVEGTSNPNLYWYRQAAGRGLQLLFYSVGIGQISSEVPQNLSASRPQDRQFILSSKKLLLSDSGFYLCAWTGVQETQYFGPGTRLLVL.